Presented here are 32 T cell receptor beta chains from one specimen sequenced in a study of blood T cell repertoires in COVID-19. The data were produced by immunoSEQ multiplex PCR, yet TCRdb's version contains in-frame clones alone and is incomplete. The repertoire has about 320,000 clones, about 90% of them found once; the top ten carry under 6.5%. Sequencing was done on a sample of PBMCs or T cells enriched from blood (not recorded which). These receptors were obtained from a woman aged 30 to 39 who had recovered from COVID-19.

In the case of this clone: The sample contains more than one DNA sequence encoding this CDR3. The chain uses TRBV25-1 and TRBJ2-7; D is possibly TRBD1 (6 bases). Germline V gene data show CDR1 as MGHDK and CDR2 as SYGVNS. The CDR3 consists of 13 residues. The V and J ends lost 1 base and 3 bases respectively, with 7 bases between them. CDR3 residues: CASSELGGYEQYF. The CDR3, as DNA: TGTGCCAGCAGTGAATTAGGGGGCTACGAGCAGTACTTC.

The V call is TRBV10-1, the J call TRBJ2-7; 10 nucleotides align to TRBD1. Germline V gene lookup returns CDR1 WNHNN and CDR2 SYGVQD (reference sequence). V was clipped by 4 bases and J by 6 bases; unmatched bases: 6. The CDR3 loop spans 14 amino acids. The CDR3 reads CASSGDRGFSEQYF. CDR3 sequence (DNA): TGCGCCAGCAGTGGGGACAGGGGTTTTTCCGAGCAGTACTTC.

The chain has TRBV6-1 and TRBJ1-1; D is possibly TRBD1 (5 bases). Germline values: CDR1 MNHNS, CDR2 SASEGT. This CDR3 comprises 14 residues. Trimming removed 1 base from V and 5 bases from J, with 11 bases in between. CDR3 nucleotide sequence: TGTGCCAGCAGTGAAGGGGGGGGGTGGACTGAAGCTTTCTTT. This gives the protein CASSEGGGWTEAFF.

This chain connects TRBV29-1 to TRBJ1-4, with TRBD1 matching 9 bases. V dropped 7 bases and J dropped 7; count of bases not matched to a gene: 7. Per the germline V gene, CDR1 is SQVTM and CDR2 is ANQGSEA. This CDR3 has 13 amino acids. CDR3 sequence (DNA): TGCAGCGGCGGGACAGGGCGGGGTGAAAAACTGTTTTTT. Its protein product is CSGGTGRGEKLFF.

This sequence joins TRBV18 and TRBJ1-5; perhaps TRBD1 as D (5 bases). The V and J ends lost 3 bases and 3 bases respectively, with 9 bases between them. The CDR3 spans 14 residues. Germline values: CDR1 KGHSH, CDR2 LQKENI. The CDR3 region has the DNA TGTGCCAGCTCACCGGGGGGATCCAATCAGCCCCAGCATTTT. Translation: CASSPGGSNQPQHF.

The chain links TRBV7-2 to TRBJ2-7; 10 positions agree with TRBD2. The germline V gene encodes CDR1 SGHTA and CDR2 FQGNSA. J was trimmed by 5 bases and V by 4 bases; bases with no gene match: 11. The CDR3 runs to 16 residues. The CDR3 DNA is TGTGCCAGCAGCTCCCTCAGCGGGGGGGCCTGGAACGAGCAGTACTTC. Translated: CASSSLSGGAWNEQYF. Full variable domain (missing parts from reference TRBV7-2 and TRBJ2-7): GAGVSQSPSNKVTEKGKDVELRCDPISGHTALYWYRQSLGQGLEFLIYFQGNSAPDKSGLPSDRFSAERTGGSVSTLTIQRTQQEDSAVYLCASSSLSGGAWNEQYFGPGTRLTVT.

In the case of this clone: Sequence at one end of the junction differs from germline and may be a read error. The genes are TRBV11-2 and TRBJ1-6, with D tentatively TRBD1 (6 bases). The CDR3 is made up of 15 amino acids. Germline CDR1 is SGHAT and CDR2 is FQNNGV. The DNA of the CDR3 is TGTGCCAGCAGCACGACAGGAAACGGGAATTCTCCCCTCCACTTT. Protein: CASSTTGNGNSPLHF.

The CDR3 here is CASTGRGEGSGYTF. The DNA of the CDR3 is TGTGCCAGCACCGGCCGCGGGGAGGGGTCTGGCTACACCTTC. J is TRBJ1-2 and V is TRBV2, with a weak D call TRBD1 (5 bases). Germline values: CDR1 SNHLY, CDR2 FYNNEI. With 7 bases removed from V and 7 bases from J, the gap between germline ends came to 19 bases. The CDR3 covers 14 residues. Full variable domain (missing parts from reference TRBV2 and TRBJ1-2): EPEVTQTPSHQVTQMGQEVILRCVPISNHLYFYWYRQILGQKVEFLVSFYNNEISEKSEIFDDQFSVERPDGSNFTLKIRSTKLEDSAMYFCASTGRGEGSGYTFGSGTRLTVV.

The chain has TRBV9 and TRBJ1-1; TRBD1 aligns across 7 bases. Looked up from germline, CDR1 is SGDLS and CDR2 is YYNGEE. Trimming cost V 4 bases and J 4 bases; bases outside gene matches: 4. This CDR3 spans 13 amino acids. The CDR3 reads CASSRDSVTEAFF. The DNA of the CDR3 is TGTGCCAGCAGCCGGGACAGTGTCACTGAAGCTTTCTTT.

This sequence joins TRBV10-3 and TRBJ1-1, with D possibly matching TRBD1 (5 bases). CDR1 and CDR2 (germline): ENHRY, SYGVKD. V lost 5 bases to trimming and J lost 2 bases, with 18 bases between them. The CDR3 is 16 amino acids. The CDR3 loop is CAISKTAASFNTEAFF. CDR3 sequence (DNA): TGTGCCATCAGTAAGACAGCTGCGAGCTTTAACACTGAAGCTTTCTTT.

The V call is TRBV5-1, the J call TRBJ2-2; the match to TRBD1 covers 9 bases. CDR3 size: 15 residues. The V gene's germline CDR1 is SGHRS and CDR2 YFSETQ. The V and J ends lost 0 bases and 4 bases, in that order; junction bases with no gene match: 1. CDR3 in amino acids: CASSLGQGVTGELFF. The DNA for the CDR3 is TGCGCCAGCAGCTTGGGACAGGGGGTCACCGGGGAGCTGTTTTTT.

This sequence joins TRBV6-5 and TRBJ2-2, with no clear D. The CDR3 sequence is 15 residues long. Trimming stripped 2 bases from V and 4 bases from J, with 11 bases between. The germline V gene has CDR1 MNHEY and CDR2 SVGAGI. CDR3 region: CASSYGQIRTGELFF. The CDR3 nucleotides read TGTGCCAGCAGTTACGGGCAGATTCGCACCGGGGAGCTGTTTTTT.

Here the CDR3 reads CASSYAGSTGELFF. The CDR3 bases are TGTGCCAGCAGTTACGCAGGGTCCACCGGGGAGCTGTTTTTT. This chain links TRBV6-2 or TRBV6-3 with TRBJ2-2; possibly TRBD1 for D (5 bases). Germline loops: CDR1 MNHEY, CDR2 SVGEGT. Trimming shortened V by 2 bases and J by 4 bases, and 8 bases separated the two germline ends. This CDR3 is built from 14 residues.

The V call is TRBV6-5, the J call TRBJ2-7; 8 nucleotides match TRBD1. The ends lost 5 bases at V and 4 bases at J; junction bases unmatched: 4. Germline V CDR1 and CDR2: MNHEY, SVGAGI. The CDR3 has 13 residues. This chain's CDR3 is CASSHDRGYEQYF. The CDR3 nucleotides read TGTGCCAGCAGTCATGACAGGGGATACGAGCAGTACTTC.

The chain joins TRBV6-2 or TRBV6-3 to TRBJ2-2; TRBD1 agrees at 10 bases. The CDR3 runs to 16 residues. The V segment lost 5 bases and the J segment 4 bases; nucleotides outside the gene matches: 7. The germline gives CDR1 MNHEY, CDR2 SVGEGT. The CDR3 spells CASSPHGQGGTGELFF. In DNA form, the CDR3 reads TGTGCCAGCAGTCCCCATGGACAGGGGGGCACCGGGGAGCTGTTTTTT.

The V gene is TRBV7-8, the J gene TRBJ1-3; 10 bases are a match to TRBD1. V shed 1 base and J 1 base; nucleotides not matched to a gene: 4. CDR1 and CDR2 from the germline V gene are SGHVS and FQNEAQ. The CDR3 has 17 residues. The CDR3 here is CASSLGQGAVSGNTIYF. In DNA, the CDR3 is TGTGCCAGCAGCTTAGGACAGGGGGCCGTGTCTGGAAACACCATATATTTT.

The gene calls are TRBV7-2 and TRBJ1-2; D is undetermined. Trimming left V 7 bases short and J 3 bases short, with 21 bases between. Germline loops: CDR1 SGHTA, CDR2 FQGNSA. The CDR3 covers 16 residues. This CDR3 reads CASINYGSRVHYGYTF. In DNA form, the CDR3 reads TGTGCCAGCATCAATTACGGTTCCCGGGTTCACTATGGCTACACCTTC.

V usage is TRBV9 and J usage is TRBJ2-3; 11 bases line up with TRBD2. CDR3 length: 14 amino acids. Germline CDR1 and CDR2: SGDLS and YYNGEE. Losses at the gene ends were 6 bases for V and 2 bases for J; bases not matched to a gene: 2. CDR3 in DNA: TGTGCCAGCACTAGCGGGGGGATCACAGATACGCAGTATTTT. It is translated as CASTSGGITDTQYF.

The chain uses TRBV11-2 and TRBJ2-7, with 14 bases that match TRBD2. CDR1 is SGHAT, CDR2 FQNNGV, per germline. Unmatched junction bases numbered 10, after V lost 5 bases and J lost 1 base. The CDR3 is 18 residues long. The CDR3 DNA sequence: TGTGCCAGCAGCACCCGGGGGGGACTAGCGGGAGTATCCTACGAGCAGTACTTC. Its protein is CASSTRGGLAGVSYEQYF.

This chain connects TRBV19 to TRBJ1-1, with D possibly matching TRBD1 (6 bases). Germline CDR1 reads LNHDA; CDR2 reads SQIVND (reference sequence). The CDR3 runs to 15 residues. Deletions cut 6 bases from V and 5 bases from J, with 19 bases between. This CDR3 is CASRSTSLGTTEAFF. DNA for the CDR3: TGTGCCAGTAGGTCAACTTCCCTAGGGACAACTGAAGCTTTCTTT.

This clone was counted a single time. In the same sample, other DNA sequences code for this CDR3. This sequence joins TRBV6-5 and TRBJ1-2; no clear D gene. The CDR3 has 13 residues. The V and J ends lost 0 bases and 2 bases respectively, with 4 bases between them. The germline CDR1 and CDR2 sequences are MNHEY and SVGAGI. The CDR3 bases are TGTGCCAGCAGTTACTCGTCAAACTATGGCTACACCTTC. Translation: CASSYSSNYGYTF.

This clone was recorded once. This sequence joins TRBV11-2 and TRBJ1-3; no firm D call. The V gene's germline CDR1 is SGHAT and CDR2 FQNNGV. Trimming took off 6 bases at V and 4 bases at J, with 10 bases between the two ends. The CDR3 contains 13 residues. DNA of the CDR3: TGTGCCAGCAGTTATCCCGTGGGAAACACCATATATTTT. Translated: CASSYPVGNTIYF.

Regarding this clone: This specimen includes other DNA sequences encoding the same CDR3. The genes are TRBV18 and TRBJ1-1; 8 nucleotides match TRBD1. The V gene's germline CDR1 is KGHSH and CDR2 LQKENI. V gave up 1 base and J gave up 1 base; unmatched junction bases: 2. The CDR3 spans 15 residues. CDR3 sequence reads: CASSPLGQGNTEAFF. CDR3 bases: TGTGCCAGCTCACCACTTGGACAGGGGAACACTGAAGCTTTCTTT.

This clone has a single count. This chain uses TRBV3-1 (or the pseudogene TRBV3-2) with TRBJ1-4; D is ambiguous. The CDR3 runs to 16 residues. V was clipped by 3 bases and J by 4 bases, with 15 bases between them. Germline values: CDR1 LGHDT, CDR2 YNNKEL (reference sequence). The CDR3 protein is CASSHLNSRGNEKLFF. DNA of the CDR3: TGTGCCAGCAGCCACCTCAACTCACGGGGTAATGAAAAACTGTTTTTT.

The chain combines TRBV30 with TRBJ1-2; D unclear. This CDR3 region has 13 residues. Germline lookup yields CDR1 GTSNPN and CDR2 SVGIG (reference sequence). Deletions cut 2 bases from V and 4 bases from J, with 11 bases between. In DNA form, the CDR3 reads TGTGCCTGGAGTATGTCGGCGGGCTATGGCTACACCTTC. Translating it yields CAWSMSAGYGYTF. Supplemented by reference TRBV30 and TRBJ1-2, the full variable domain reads SQTIHQWPATLVQPVGSPLSLECTVEGTSNPNLYWYRQAAGRGLQLLFYSVGIGQISSEVPQNLSASRPQDRQFILSSKKLLLSDSGFYLCAWSMSAGYGYTFGSGTRLTVV.

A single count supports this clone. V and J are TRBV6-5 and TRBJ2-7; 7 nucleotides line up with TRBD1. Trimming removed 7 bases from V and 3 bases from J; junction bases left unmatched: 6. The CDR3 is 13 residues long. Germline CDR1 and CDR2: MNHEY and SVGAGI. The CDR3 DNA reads TGTGCCAGCAAAAAGACAGGGCACTACGAGCAGTACTTC. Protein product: CASKKTGHYEQYF.

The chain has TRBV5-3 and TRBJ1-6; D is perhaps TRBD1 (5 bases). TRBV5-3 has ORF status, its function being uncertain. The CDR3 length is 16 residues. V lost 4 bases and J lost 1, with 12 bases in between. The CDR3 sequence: CARSPGGESYNSPLHF. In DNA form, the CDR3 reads TGTGCCAGAAGCCCCGGGGGGGAATCCTATAATTCACCCCTCCACTTT.

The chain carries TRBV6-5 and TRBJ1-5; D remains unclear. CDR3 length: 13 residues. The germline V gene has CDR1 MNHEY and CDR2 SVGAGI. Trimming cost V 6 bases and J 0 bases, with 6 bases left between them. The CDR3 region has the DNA TGTGCCAGCAGGACTGATAGCAATCAGCCCCAGCATTTT. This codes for CASRTDSNQPQHF.

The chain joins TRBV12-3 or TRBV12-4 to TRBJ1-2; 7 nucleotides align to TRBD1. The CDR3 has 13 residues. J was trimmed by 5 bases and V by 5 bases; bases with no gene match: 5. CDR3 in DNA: TGTGCCAGCAGTCCCGGGACAGTTTATGGCTACACCTTC. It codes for CASSPGTVYGYTF.

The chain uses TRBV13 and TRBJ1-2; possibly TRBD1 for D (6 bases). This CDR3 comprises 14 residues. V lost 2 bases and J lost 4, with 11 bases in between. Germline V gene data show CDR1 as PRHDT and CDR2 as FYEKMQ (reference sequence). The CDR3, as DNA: TGTGCCAGCAGCTTACGAGCAGGGGTCTATGGCTACACCTTC. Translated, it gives CASSLRAGVYGYTF.

CDR3 protein: CASSIGLVGYNEQFF. The CDR3 nucleotides read TGTGCCAGTAGTATCGGACTAGTGGGCTACAATGAGCAGTTCTTC. The chain employs TRBV19 and TRBJ2-1; TRBD2 aligns across 7 bases. This CDR3 contains 15 residues. CDR1 is LNHDA and CDR2 is SQIVND in the germline V gene (reference sequence). The trim removed 3 bases at V and 3 bases at J, leaving 5 bases unmatched.

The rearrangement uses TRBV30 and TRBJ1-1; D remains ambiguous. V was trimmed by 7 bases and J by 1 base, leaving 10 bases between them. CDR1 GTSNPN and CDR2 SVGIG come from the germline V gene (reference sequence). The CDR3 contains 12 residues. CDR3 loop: CASGRPNTEAFF. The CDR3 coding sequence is TGTGCCTCCGGGAGGCCGAACACTGAAGCTTTCTTT.